This TCR beta chain is drawn from a study of OX40 agonist ivuxolimab in advanced cancers. About the research overall: Of mixed ages from about 23 to 79 and averaging roughly 60 years, the group was 65% to 85% male.

Method: immunoSEQ multiplex PCR; TCRdb's copy keeps in-frame clones and lacks some. The sample records roughly 100,000 clones, 75% to 90% being singletons. There are 16 residues in the CDR3. V shed 3 bases, J shed 5 bases, and the junction held 8 bases outside the gene matches. Germline loops: CDR1 MDHEN, CDR2 SYDVKM. Sequences were derived from CD4+ or CD8+ T cells sorted from blood, sampled in a trial of the OX40 agonist ivuxolimab. The chain has TRBV28 and TRBJ1-5, with 9 bases matching TRBD1. The sequence was collected from an adult with an advanced solid tumor such as melanoma, head and neck, liver or kidney cancer. CDR3 coding DNA: TGTGCCAGCAGTTTTGGGGGACAGGGCTACCATCAGCCCCAGCATTTT. Its translation is CASSFGGQGYHQPQHF. The variable domain in full, completed from reference TRBV28 and TRBJ1-5, reads DVKVTQSSRYLVKRTGEKVFLECVQDMDHENMFWYRQDPGLGLRLIYFSYDVKMKEKGDIPEGYSVSREKKERFSLILESASTNQTSMYLCASSFGGQGYHQPQHFGDGTRLSIL.